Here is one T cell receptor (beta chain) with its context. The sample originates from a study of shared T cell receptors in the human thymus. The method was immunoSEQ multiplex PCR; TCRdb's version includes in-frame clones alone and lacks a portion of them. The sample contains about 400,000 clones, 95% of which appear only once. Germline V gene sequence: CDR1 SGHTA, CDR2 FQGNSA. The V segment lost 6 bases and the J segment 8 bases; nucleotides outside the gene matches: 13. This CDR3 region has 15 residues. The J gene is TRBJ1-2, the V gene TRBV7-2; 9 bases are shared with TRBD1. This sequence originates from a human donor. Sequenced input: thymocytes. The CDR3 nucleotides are TGTGCCAGCAGTCATATGCGGGACAGGGAGTGCGGCTACACCTTC. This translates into CASSHMRDRECGYTF.